The rows below give T cell receptor beta chains drawn from one sample of a study of monozygotic twins with cystic fibrosis. The table came from immunoSEQ multiplex PCR; TCRdb's copy has only in-frame clones and leaves some out. The sample shows around 8,800 clones, around 90% of them seen only once. The sequencing input was blood. The receptors were sampled from a boy between 2 and 10 years old with cystic fibrosis. CDR3s include the opening cysteine and the closing phenylalanine or tryptophan. A D gene is named only where the DNA matches it firmly.

TRBV19	TRBD1	TRBJ1-1	CASSILQGASTEAFF
TRBV6-6	-	TRBJ1-4	CASSTATTNEKLFF
TRBV9	TRBD1	TRBJ2-5	CASSVGDRVAETQYF
TRBV6-5	TRBD2	TRBJ2-1	CASSYWRGAYNEQFF
TRBV10-2	-	TRBJ1-4	CASSELGGLNEKLFF
TRBV6-6	-	TRBJ2-6	CASSFSAGANVLTF
TRBV5-1	-	TRBJ1-3	CASSLENSGNTIYF
TRBV4-3	-	TRBJ2-1	CASSQDLDPYNEQFF
TRBV27	TRBD1	TRBJ2-7	CASSPTGPTYEQYF
TRBV19	-	TRBJ1-2	CASQAWADYNYGYTF
TRBV6-6	-	TRBJ1-2	CASTSTGPRDYGYTF
TRBV6-5	TRBD1	TRBJ2-7	CASSDRDPYEQYF
TRBV7-2	TRBD2	TRBJ2-2	CASSLEAGTGELFF
TRBV9	TRBD1	TRBJ1-5	CASSVRQGAERIGNQPQHF
TRBV30	TRBD1	TRBJ1-3	CAAYRGDGNTIYF
TRBV7-9	-	TRBJ2-1	CASSLEGQGWNEQFF
TRBV30	TRBD2	TRBJ2-3	CAGAGGLAGDPDTQYF
TRBV9	TRBD2	TRBJ2-5	CASSVESGGARETQYF
TRBV6-5	TRBD1	TRBJ1-4	CASSYRQGAGEKLFF
TRBV19	-	TRBJ1-2	CARTGLGFLGGYTF
TRBV29-1	-	TRBJ1-1	CSVAQRGTEAFF
TRBV11-3	-	TRBJ1-6	CASSLYTEYYNSPLHF
TRBV11-3	TRBD2	TRBJ2-4	CASSQSGENIQYF
TRBV5-4	-	TRBJ2-2	CASSSTRTGELFF
TRBV2	TRBD1	TRBJ1-5	CASTGTVMQPQHF
TRBV11-2	TRBD1	TRBJ2-1	CASSSPGQDYNEQFF
TRBV6-5	-	TRBJ2-7	CASSYPGTYEQYF
TRBV7-8	-	TRBJ1-3	CASSLGYRNTIYF
TRBV9	TRBD2	TRBJ2-3	CASSVDLGGSGGDRTDTQYF
TRBV5-1	-	TRBJ2-2	CASSLRLGENTGELFF
TRBV30	-	TRBJ2-1	CAWNTGFEQFF
TRBV12-2	-	TRBJ2-7	CASRISGGGTGDTYEQYF
TRBV29-1	-	TRBJ1-1	CSVEWGGAFF
TRBV11-3	TRBD2	TRBJ2-3	CASSARGGTDTQYF
TRBV19	-	TRBJ2-7	CASSMTGLYEQYF
TRBV27	-	TRBJ2-5	CASSLNRGSETQYF
TRBV7-8	-	TRBJ1-5	CASSLFPSQQPQHF
TRBV28	TRBD1	TRBJ1-5	CASSLGQGIQPQHF
TRBV2	-	TRBJ1-1	CARRGPWDTEAFF
TRBV19	TRBD1	TRBJ2-5	CASSRGTGVTKFQETQYF
TRBV7-9	TRBD2	TRBJ2-2	CASSSSGGRTGELFF
TRBV7-2	-	TRBJ1-5	CASSLDSLGPQHF